The 31 T cell receptor beta chains in this list originate from one sample, sequenced in a study of T cells expressing NK-cell markers. TCRdb reprocessed the 5' RACE reads and reports one entry per CDR3 protein, with no DNA. This sample contains about 380,000 distinct CDR3 sequences. The specimen sequenced was blood T cells: a sorted CD56 or NKG2C T cell subset, CD4+ or CD8+ T cells, or bulk PBMC T cells (not recorded which). All receptors come from a man aged 18 to 69 in good health.

The CDR3 sequence: CASSTPSGLNTEAFF. The V and J genes are TRBV7-2 and TRBJ1-1. Germline lookup yields CDR1 SGHTA and CDR2 FQGNSA. This CDR3 is 15 amino acids long.

The chain links TRBV20-1 to TRBJ1-2; TCRdb gives TRBD1 as the D gene, but with no DNA this cannot be confirmed. Germline loops: CDR1 DFQATT, CDR2 SNEGSKA (reference sequence). This CDR3 has 13 residues. The CDR3: CSTPPGGVYGYTF.

The rearrangement joins TRBV10-3 to TRBJ2-7; TCRdb proposes TRBD1, but this gene call is untestable without DNA. The CDR3 has 15 residues. Germline V gives CDR1 ENHRY, CDR2 SYGVKD. The CDR3: CAITNEDRVLYEQYF.

The chain is built from TRBV3-1 and TRBJ2-5; as DNA is missing, the TRBD1 call by TCRdb cannot be tested. From germline, CDR1 is LGHDT and CDR2 YNNKEL (reference sequence). The CDR3 has 14 residues. The CDR3: CASSRSGAQETQYF.

V and J are TRBV6-1 and TRBJ2-7; TCRdb selects TRBD1, and the lack of DNA leaves this call unchecked. The germline CDR1 and CDR2 sequences are MNHNS and SASEGT. CDR3 length equals 14 residues. The CDR3 here is CASSEAEGGYEQYF.

This rearrangement joins TRBV5-1 to TRBJ1-2; TCRdb calls TRBD1, which cannot be checked without DNA. The CDR3 is 15 residues long. The germline V gene encodes CDR1 SGHRS and CDR2 YFSETQ. CDR3 loop: CASSLEAGRDYGYTF.

The genes are TRBV10-2 and TRBJ2-3. Germline assignment: CDR1 WSHSY and CDR2 SAAADI. The CDR3 has 15 residues. The CDR3 here is CASSENGLIRDTQYF.

The chain links TRBV5-1 to TRBJ2-1; TCRdb's assignment of TRBD1 cannot be checked, as there is no DNA. This CDR3 has 16 residues. Per germline, CDR1 SGHRS and CDR2 YFSETQ. The CDR3 here is CASSLAVGQVPLEQFF. The full variable domain, completed using reference TRBV5-1 and TRBJ2-1, is KAGVTQTPRYLIKTRGQQVTLSCSPISGHRSVSWYQQTPGQGLQFLFEYFSETQRNKGNFPGRFSGRQFSNSRSEMNVSTLELGDSALYLCASSLAVGQVPLEQFFGPGTRLTVL.

J is TRBJ2-4 and V is TRBV29-1; TCRdb lists TRBD1, though no DNA is available to test this call. The CDR3 runs 16 residues. Germline CDR1 reads SQVTM; CDR2 reads ANQGSEA. The chain's CDR3 is CSVESSGVLAKNIQYF.

The chain carries TRBV7-8 and TRBJ2-3; there is no DNA to check the TCRdb D call of TRBD2. CDR1 and CDR2 from the germline V gene are SGHVS and FQNEAQ. This CDR3 spans 14 amino acids. The CDR3 loop reads CASSRRRSTDTQYF.

The chain joins TRBV10-3 to TRBJ1-1; TCRdb's D call, TRBD1, is unchecked because there is no DNA. The CDR3 contains 14 residues. Per germline, CDR1 ENHRY and CDR2 SYGVKD. CDR3 sequence: CAIRPGKGNTEAFF.

The gene calls are TRBV5-1 and TRBJ2-3; the D call of TRBD1 rests on TCRdb alone, since no DNA is present to check it. The germline gives CDR1 SGHRS, CDR2 YFSETQ. There are 17 residues in the CDR3. This CDR3 reads CASSTRRGPSNTDTQYF.

The chain recombines TRBV15 with TRBJ1-1; TCRdb's assignment of TRBD1 cannot be checked, as there is no DNA. Germline CDR1 is LNHNV and CDR2 is YYDKDF (reference sequence). This CDR3 is built from 18 residues. CDR3 sequence: CATSRRTVGNFMNTEAFF.

This chain connects TRBV6-1 to TRBJ2-3; TCRdb designates TRBD2, a call that cannot be tested without DNA. Germline CDR1 and CDR2: MNHNS and SASEGT. CDR3 size: 16 residues. The CDR3 loop reads CASSGRGGRRTDTQYF.

The V call is TRBV7-8, the J call TRBJ1-2; TCRdb outputs TRBD1, but without DNA this stays unchecked. Germline V gene lookup returns CDR1 SGHVS and CDR2 FQNEAQ. This CDR3 has 13 amino acids. This CDR3 is CASSTLTGFGYTF.

The chain uses TRBV5-4 and TRBJ1-6. This CDR3 contains 14 residues. In germline, CDR1 is SGHNT, CDR2 YYREEE (reference sequence). This chain's CDR3 is CASSSAYTNSPLHF.

The V gene is TRBV20-1, the J gene TRBJ2-2; absent DNA, TCRdb's TRBD2 call cannot be checked. From germline, CDR1 is DFQATT and CDR2 SNEGSKA (reference sequence). This CDR3 is built from 14 residues. This CDR3 reads CSARLAGGTGELFF.

The rearrangement joins TRBV7-9 to TRBJ2-2; with no DNA, the TCRdb D assignment of TRBD2 cannot be verified. The CDR3 runs to 16 residues. Germline values: CDR1 SEHNR, CDR2 FQNEAQ (reference sequence). This CDR3 reads CASSLGTSLNTGELFF.

The rearrangement links TRBV6-1 to TRBJ1-5; the TCRdb call, TRBD1, lacks DNA for checking. Germline-derived CDR1 and CDR2 are MNHNS and SASEGT. This CDR3 comprises 16 residues. This chain's CDR3 is CASSEVTGGYHQPQHF.

The rearrangement links TRBV9 to TRBJ2-2; lacking DNA, the TRBD1 call made by TCRdb goes unchecked. This CDR3 comprises 15 residues. CDR1 is SGDLS and CDR2 is YYNGEE in the germline V gene. CDR3 amino acids: CASRKGEPNTGELFF.

The J gene is TRBJ2-4, the V gene TRBV14; TCRdb lists TRBD1, though no DNA is available to test this call. CDR3 length: 16 residues. CDR1 is SGHDN, CDR2 FVKESK, per germline. CDR3 amino acids: CASSQGLGQAKNIQYF. Based on the CDR3 plus reference TRBV14 and TRBJ2-4, the full variable domain is EAGVTQFPSHSVIEKGQTVTLRCDPISGHDNLYWYRRVMGKEIKFLLHFVKESKQDESGMPNNRFLAERTGGTYSTLKVQPAELEDSGVYFCASSQGLGQAKNIQYFGAGTRLSVL.

The V call is TRBV7-9, the J call TRBJ1-1; the D gene TCRdb calls, TRBD1, cannot be checked with no DNA. Germline V gives CDR1 SEHNR, CDR2 FQNEAQ (reference sequence). The CDR3 runs 13 residues. The CDR3: CASLVGAGTEAFF.

V usage is TRBV3-1 and J usage is TRBJ2-5; the D call of TRBD2 rests on TCRdb alone, since no DNA is present to check it. The CDR3 is 14 residues long. CDR1 LGHDT and CDR2 YNNKEL come from the germline V gene (reference sequence). The CDR3 here is CASSNRLAVETQYF.

The chain carries TRBV7-2 and TRBJ2-2. Germline V gene sequence: CDR1 SGHTA, CDR2 FQGNSA. This CDR3 is 16 amino acids long. Here the CDR3 reads CASSTRQGGITGELFF.

The rearrangement links TRBV9 to TRBJ1-4; as DNA is missing, the TRBD1 call by TCRdb cannot be tested. The CDR3 is made up of 15 amino acids. CDR1 and CDR2 from the germline V gene are SGDLS and YYNGEE. CDR3 loop: CASSANRDQSEKLFF.

CDR3 residues: CASSLRAGTGGRETQYF. The chain combines TRBV5-4 with TRBJ2-5; absent DNA, TCRdb's TRBD1 call cannot be checked. From germline, CDR1 is SGHNT and CDR2 YYREEE (reference sequence). The CDR3 covers 17 residues.

The rearrangement uses TRBV6-6 and TRBJ1-6. Germline-derived CDR1 and CDR2 are MNHNY and SVGAGI (reference sequence). CDR3 length: 13 amino acids. Here the CDR3 reads CASSYGDKSPLHF.

This sequence joins TRBV7-6 and TRBJ2-3. Germline V gene data show CDR1 as SGHVS and CDR2 as FNYEAQ. This CDR3 has 17 amino acids. The CDR3 here is CASSLQTTFRTTDTQYF.

This chain connects TRBV12-3 or TRBV12-4 to TRBJ1-4. This CDR3 comprises 13 residues. The CDR3 here is CASSLMVREKLFF.

V is TRBV6-1 and J is TRBJ2-5; the TRBD1 assignment by TCRdb is unverifiable without DNA. The CDR3 runs 14 residues. CDR1 MNHNS and CDR2 SASEGT come from the germline V gene. The CDR3 sequence is CASSEPPRRETQYF.

This chain uses TRBV24-1 with TRBJ2-7. In germline, CDR1 is KGHDR, CDR2 SFDVKD. This CDR3 has 15 residues. The CDR3 loop reads CATSGVQNSFLEQYF.